The next 22 T cell receptor beta chains were all read from a single sample in a study of shared clonotypes between healthy human individuals. Sequencing used immunoSEQ multiplex PCR; TCRdb keeps in-frame clones, though not all of them. This sample has around 700,000 clones, with 72% found just once. Sequenced material: memory CD4+ T cells sorted from blood. The subset was: CD45RA-negative fraction. The receptor set was obtained from a woman younger than 45 in good health.

The chain has TRBV4-2 and TRBJ2-3, with 8 bases identical to TRBD2. The CDR3 covers 17 residues. The junction had 6 bases not matched to a gene; V was cut back by 0 bases and J by 1 base. Germline V CDR1 and CDR2: LGHNA, YNFKEQ. The CDR3 region has the DNA TGTGCCAGCAGCCAAGAAGGGAGCGGGAGACGCACAGATACGCAGTATTTT. Protein: CASSQEGSGRRTDTQYF.

There are a few counts of this clone. The chain carries TRBV2 and TRBJ2-1; 9 nucleotides agree with TRBD1. Losses at the gene ends were 7 bases for V and 5 bases for J; bases not matched to a gene: 3. The CDR3 is 13 amino acids. CDR1 and CDR2 (germline): SNHLY, FYNNEI. The CDR3 here is CASKRDRDNEQFF. The CDR3 DNA reads as TGTGCCAGCAAACGGGACAGGGACAATGAGCAGTTCTTC.

As regards this clone: The same CDR3 is also encoded by other DNA sequences in this sample. J is TRBJ1-4 and V is TRBV6-5; D is possibly TRBD1 (5 bases). Germline V lookup: CDR1 MNHEY, CDR2 SVGAGI. Deletions cut 6 bases from V and 3 bases from J, with 8 bases between. The CDR3 totals 13 residues. CDR3 DNA sequence: TGTGCCAGCAGCCGAGGGGCTAATGAAAAACTGTTTTTT. The encoded protein is CASSRGANEKLFF.

Only a few counts were recorded for this clone. The chain links TRBV18 to TRBJ1-2; the D is unclear. CDR3 length equals 12 residues. V was trimmed by 4 bases and J by 6 bases, leaving 9 bases between them. Germline values: CDR1 KGHSH, CDR2 LQKENI. The DNA of the CDR3 is TGTGCCAGCTCACAGTACGGAGATGGCTACACCTTC. It yields the protein CASSQYGDGYTF.

The chain carries TRBV4-1 and TRBJ1-3; 8 nucleotides line up with TRBD1. Germline V lookup: CDR1 MGHRA, CDR2 YSYEKL. CDR3 size: 15 residues. Germline trimming cut 1 base from V and 3 bases from J; bases unmatched to any gene: 2. CDR3 region: CASSQGQGNGNTIYF. The CDR3 DNA sequence: TGCGCCAGCAGCCAAGGACAGGGGAATGGAAACACCATATATTTT.

Points on this clone: Additional DNA sequences in this sample encode the identical CDR3. The chain carries TRBV29-1 and TRBJ2-5, with TRBD1 as a possible D gene (5 bases). The CDR3 has 12 residues. Trimming stripped 3 bases from V and 5 bases from J, with 10 bases between. Germline assignment: CDR1 SQVTM and CDR2 ANQGSEA. In DNA form, the CDR3 reads TGCAGCGTTGATCAGGGTCGGGAGACCCAGTACTTC. Its protein product is CSVDQGRETQYF.

The chain recombines TRBV5-1 with TRBJ2-7, with 7 bases lining up with TRBD2. Germline values: CDR1 SGHRS, CDR2 YFSETQ. V trimming: 4 bases; J trimming: 1 base; junction bases outside the gene matches: 5. The CDR3 consists of 14 residues. CDR3 in amino acids: CASSGSGGSYEQYF. Here the CDR3 DNA reads TGCGCCAGCAGCGGGTCGGGAGGTTCCTACGAGCAGTACTTC.

This rearrangement joins TRBV4-1 to TRBJ2-5; 8 bases are shared with TRBD1. CDR1 MGHRA and CDR2 YSYEKL come from the germline V gene. V shed 1 base and J 4 bases; nucleotides not matched to a gene: 8. CDR3 length: 16 residues. The CDR3 DNA reads TGCGCCAGCAGCCAAGTTGTCAGGGGGCAACGAGAGACCCAGTACTTC. Amino acids: CASSQVVRGQRETQYF.

This clone was counted only a few times. The J gene is TRBJ2-7, the V gene TRBV2, with a tentative D call TRBD1 (5 bases). Germline V gene lookup returns CDR1 SNHLY and CDR2 FYNNEI. Trimming shortened V by 3 bases and J by 6 bases, and 15 bases separated the two germline ends. The CDR3 extends over 14 amino acids. CDR3 DNA sequence: TGTGCCAGCAGTGAGTCTCAGGGCGGTTTCGAGCAGTACTTC. Translated: CASSESQGGFEQYF.

This clone was counted between two and nine times. The CDR3, as DNA: TGTGCCAGCAGTTCCACCACAGGGGCCGATCAGCCCCAGCATTTT. Translation gives CASSSTTGADQPQHF. This chain uses TRBV28 with TRBJ1-5; 7 bases are shared with TRBD1. Germline assignment: CDR1 MDHEN and CDR2 SYDVKM. The CDR3 has 15 amino acids. The V and J ends lost 4 bases and 5 bases, in that order; junction bases with no gene match: 8.

This clone came up once. This chain links TRBV11-3 with TRBJ2-5; possibly TRBD2 for D (5 bases). CDR3 length equals 14 residues. V was cut by 1 base and J by 4 bases, with 10 bases left in between. Germline loops: CDR1 SGHNT, CDR2 YENEEA. This CDR3 is CASSLGGVRETQYF. The CDR3 nucleotides read TGTGCCAGCAGCTTAGGGGGAGTTCGAGAGACCCAGTACTTC.

V usage is TRBV28 and J usage is TRBJ2-1; 7 positions match TRBD2. J lost 1 base, V lost 10 bases, and 19 bases had no gene match. The V gene's germline CDR1 is MDHEN and CDR2 SYDVKM. The CDR3 sequence is 18 residues long. The CDR3 coding sequence is TGTGCCACATTTCGCAAGCTAGCGGCCTTGGGGTCCTACAATGAGCAGTTCTTC. Translating gives CATFRKLAALGSYNEQFF.

CDR3 DNA: TGTGCCAGCAGCTTTAACAGGGGGAAGGTCACTGAAGCTTTCTTT. Protein sequence: CASSFNRGKVTEAFF. The V call is TRBV5-6, the J call TRBJ1-1; 8 nucleotides agree with TRBD1. J gave up 4 bases and V 2 bases, and 7 bases lay outside the gene matches. Germline V gene lookup returns CDR1 SGHDT and CDR2 YYEEEE. The CDR3 is 15 amino acids. Full variable domain (outside the CDR3, taken from reference TRBV5-6 and TRBJ1-1): DAGVTQSPTHLIKTRGQQVTLRCSPKSGHDTVSWYQQALGQGPQFIFQYYEEEERQRGNFPDRFSGHQFPNYSSELNVNALLLGDSALYLCASSFNRGKVTEAFFGQGTRLTVV.

The V gene is TRBV5-1, the J gene TRBJ1-3, with TRBD1 matching over 8 bases. The V segment lost 2 bases and the J segment 3 bases; nucleotides outside the gene matches: 4. Looked up from germline, CDR1 is SGHRS and CDR2 is YFSETQ. This CDR3 has 15 amino acids. CDR3 residues: CASSFDGTGGNTIYF. The CDR3, as DNA: TGCGCCAGCAGCTTTGATGGGACAGGTGGAAACACCATATATTTT.

This clone was observed at least ten times. J is TRBJ2-7 and V is TRBV7-9; D is unclear. The CDR3 runs to 12 residues. Germline V gene data show CDR1 as SEHNR and CDR2 as FQNEAQ (reference sequence). The germline V and J ends were trimmed by 5 bases and 7 bases, with 12 bases remaining between them. The CDR3 protein is CASSHGEAEQYF. The CDR3 DNA reads TGTGCCAGCAGCCATGGAGAAGCGGAGCAGTACTTC. Complete variable domain (other parts from reference TRBV7-9 and TRBJ2-7): DTGVSQNPRHKITKRGQNVTFRCDPISEHNRLYWYRQTLGQGPEFLTYFQNEAQLEKSRLLSDRFSAERPKGSFSTLEIQRTEQGDSAMYLCASSHGEAEQYFGPGTRLTVT.

This rearrangement joins TRBV28 to TRBJ1-2; possibly TRBD1 for D (5 bases). CDR3 length: 15 residues. Trimming cost V 4 bases and J 5 bases, with 17 bases left between them. CDR1 and CDR2 from the germline V gene are MDHEN and SYDVKM. The CDR3 region has the DNA TGTGCCAGCAGTTCAAGATGGACAACCGATTATGGCTACACCTTC. Residues: CASSSRWTTDYGYTF.

The gene calls are TRBV28 and TRBJ2-1; unclear D gene. CDR3 size: 12 residues. CDR1 is MDHEN and CDR2 is SYDVKM in the germline V gene. Trimming shortened V by 2 bases and J by 12 bases, and 11 bases separated the two germline ends. The CDR3 DNA is TGTGCCAGCAGTTTAAGAGGAATCGGGCAGTTCTTC. This gives the protein CASSLRGIGQFF.

V gene TRBV19 combines with J gene TRBJ1-2; a weak D match, TRBD1 (5 bases). Trimming took off 5 bases at V and 2 bases at J, with 15 bases between the two ends. Germline values: CDR1 LNHDA, CDR2 SQIVND (reference sequence). The CDR3 runs 15 residues. The CDR3 spells CASSVLKGQNYGYTF. In nucleotides, the CDR3 is TGTGCCAGTAGTGTCCTTAAGGGGCAGAACTATGGCTACACCTTC.

The V and J genes are TRBV9 and TRBJ1-2; 10 bases fit TRBD1. The CDR3 spans 15 residues. Losses at the gene ends were 4 bases for V and 4 bases for J; bases not matched to a gene: 7. Germline values: CDR1 SGDLS, CDR2 YYNGEE. CDR3 amino acids: CASSLRTGGAYGYTF. The CDR3 region has the DNA TGTGCCAGCAGCCTACGGACAGGGGGGGCCTATGGCTACACCTTC. Using reference TRBV9 and TRBJ1-2 for the parts outside the CDR3, the full variable domain is DSGVTQTPKHLITATGQRVTLRCSPRSGDLSVYWYQQSLDQGLQFLIQYYNGEERAKGNILERFSAQQFPDLHSELNLSSLELGDSALYFCASSLRTGGAYGYTFGSGTRLTVV.

The V and J genes are TRBV28 and TRBJ1-4; D remains unclear. Trimming took off 4 bases at V and 8 bases at J, with 8 bases between the two ends. Per germline, CDR1 MDHEN and CDR2 SYDVKM. The CDR3 is 12 amino acids. CDR3 region: CASSSLEEKLFF. The DNA of the CDR3 is TGTGCCAGCAGTTCTCTGGAGGAAAAACTGTTTTTT.

This clone was observed once. This sequence joins TRBV6-1 and TRBJ2-7, with 7 nucleotides matching TRBD2. V dropped 4 bases and J dropped 3; count of bases not matched to a gene: 6. The germline CDR1 and CDR2 sequences are MNHNS and SASEGT. This CDR3 comprises 14 residues. The CDR3 region is CASSGGGGSYEQYF. The CDR3 DNA is TGTGCCAGCAGTGGTGGGGGAGGGAGCTACGAGCAGTACTTC.

The J gene is TRBJ2-7, the V gene TRBV19; D remains unclear. V was clipped by 5 bases and J by 2 bases, with 13 bases between them. Per germline, CDR1 LNHDA and CDR2 SQIVND (reference sequence). This CDR3 contains 14 residues. In DNA, the CDR3 is TGTGCCAGTAGTCGGACCGGCGCGACCTACGAGCAGTACTTC. It codes for CASSRTGATYEQYF.